Listed below are T cell receptor beta chains from one sample, sequenced in a study of CD8+ T cells in alopecia areata. The table came from immunoSEQ multiplex PCR; TCRdb's copy has only in-frame clones and leaves some out. The sample has fewer than 100,000 clones, 35% to 45% seen once. Input material: CD4+ T cells sorted from blood. Receptor source: a human donor with alopecia areata. The CDR3 runs from the conserved cysteine through the conserved F or W. A D gene is named only where the DNA matches it firmly. Size is stated for part of the rows, as once, few or many counts, or as a class when the clone is expanded.

clone_size	v_call	d_call	j_call	cdr3_nt	cdr3_aa
NA	TRBV6-6	NA	TRBJ1-2	TGTGCCAGCAGTTACCTAACACAGGGTAGCGGTGGCTACACCTTC	CASSYLTQGSGGYTF
NA	TRBV18	NA	TRBJ2-7	TGTGCCAGCTCCCCGGAAGGCCAGTACTACGAGCAGTACTTC	CASSPEGQYYEQYF
NA	TRBV30	NA	TRBJ1-2	TGTGCCTGGAATTGGGGTTTAGACTATGGCTACACCTTC	CAWNWGLDYGYTF
NA	TRBV29-1	NA	TRBJ1-2	TGCAGCGTTGATTTGCGGGGCGGCTATGGCTACACCTTC	CSVDLRGGYGYTF
once	TRBV5-1	NA	TRBJ2-7	TGCGCCAGCAGCTTGGACCAGGGGACCTACGAGCAGTACTTC	CASSLDQGTYEQYF
NA	TRBV29-1	NA	TRBJ2-3	TGCAGCGTGGGTGTTTCCGGGACCTCGGATACGCAGTATTTT	CSVGVSGTSDTQYF
NA	TRBV29-1	TRBD1	TRBJ1-4	TGCAGCGCGATCCAGGGGGCTAATGAAAAACTGTTTTTT	CSAIQGANEKLFF
NA	TRBV29-1	NA	TRBJ2-7	TGCAGCGTTGAGTGGGGGGGCGGTGGCTACGAGCAGTACTTC	CSVEWGGGGYEQYF
NA	TRBV5-6	NA	TRBJ2-7	TGTGCCAGCACCCGGTTCGGAGATTCCTACGAGCAGTACTTC	CASTRFGDSYEQYF
NA	TRBV29-1	NA	TRBJ2-1	TGCAGCGTCCCCGGGGTGGAGAGGGGTTTTTATGAGCAGTTCTTC	CSVPGVERGFYEQFF
NA	TRBV29-1	NA	TRBJ1-4	TGCAGCGTTCCTGGACCCCTGGCCGAAAAACTGTTTTTT	CSVPGPLAEKLFF
few	TRBV28	NA	TRBJ1-1	TGTGCCAGCAGAAGGCTGATGAACACTGAAGCTTTCTTT	CASRRLMNTEAFF
NA	TRBV5-1	NA	TRBJ2-1	TGCGCCAGCAGCTTGGGGACTTCCTACAATGAGCAGTTCTTC	CASSLGTSYNEQFF
NA	TRBV28	NA	TRBJ2-1	TGTGCCAGCAGTCCGAGGCCGGAAACATCCCCAAATGAGCAGTTCTTC	CASSPRPETSPNEQFF
NA	TRBV2	NA	TRBJ2-4	TGTGCCAGCAGCCGGGGGATAGGGGAGGTTATGGCCAAAAACATTCAGTACTTC	CASSRGIGEVMAKNIQYF
NA	TRBV28	TRBD2	TRBJ2-7	TGTGCCATCAGTGAACTAGCGGGACGCTACGAGCAGTACTTC	CAISELAGRYEQYF
NA	TRBV7-2	NA	TRBJ2-3	TGTGCCAGCAGCTTAGCGGGAGCAGATACGCAGTATTTT	CASSLAGADTQYF
few	TRBV28	NA	TRBJ2-7	TGTGCCAGCAGTAAACAGGGTGGACCTACCCCTCTACGTCTTGGCTACGAGCAGTACTTC	CASSKQGGPTPLRLGYEQYF
few	TRBV14	NA	TRBJ2-1	TGTGCCAGCAGCCAAGTGGGGTGGGCACAGGAGTTCTTC	CASSQVGWAQEFF
once	TRBV30	NA	TRBJ1-2	TGTGCCTGGCGGACATCCGGCGGCTACACCTTC	CAWRTSGGYTF
NA	TRBV4-1	NA	TRBJ1-2	TGCGCCAGCAGCCAAGAGCAGAGTACCTTTTATGGCTACACCTTC	CASSQEQSTFYGYTF
NA	TRBV30	NA	TRBJ1-1	TGTGCCCGAGGGGTGCCGGGGCGAGCTTTCTTT	CARGVPGRAFF
NA	TRBV29-1	NA	TRBJ2-7	TGCAGCGTTGATCGCGGGGGCCGAGCCTACGAGCAGTACTTC	CSVDRGGRAYEQYF
NA	TRBV5-6	NA	TRBJ2-2	TGTGCCAGCAGCTTGGGGGGGCGCAGCACCGGGGAGCTGTTTTTT	CASSLGGRSTGELFF
few	TRBV10-2	NA	TRBJ2-5	TGCGCCAGCGGAAACAGAAATTTGTACCAAGAGACCCAGTACTTC	CASGNRNLYQETQYF